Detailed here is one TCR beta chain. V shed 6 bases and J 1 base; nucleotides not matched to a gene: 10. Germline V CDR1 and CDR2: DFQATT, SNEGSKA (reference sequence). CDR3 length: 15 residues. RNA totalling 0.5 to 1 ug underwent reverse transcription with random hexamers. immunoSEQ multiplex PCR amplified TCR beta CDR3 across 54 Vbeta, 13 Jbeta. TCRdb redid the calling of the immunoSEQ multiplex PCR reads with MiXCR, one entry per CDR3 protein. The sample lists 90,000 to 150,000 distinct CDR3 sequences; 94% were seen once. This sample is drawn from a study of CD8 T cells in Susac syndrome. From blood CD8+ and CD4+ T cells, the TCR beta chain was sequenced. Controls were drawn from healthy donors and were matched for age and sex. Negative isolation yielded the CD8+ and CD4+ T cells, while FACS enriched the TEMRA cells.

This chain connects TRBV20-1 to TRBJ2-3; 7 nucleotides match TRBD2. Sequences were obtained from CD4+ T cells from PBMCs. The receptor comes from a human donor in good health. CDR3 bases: TGCAGTGCAGGGAAATCTAGCGGACGCACAGATACGCAGTATTTT. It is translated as CSAGKSSGRTDTQYF.